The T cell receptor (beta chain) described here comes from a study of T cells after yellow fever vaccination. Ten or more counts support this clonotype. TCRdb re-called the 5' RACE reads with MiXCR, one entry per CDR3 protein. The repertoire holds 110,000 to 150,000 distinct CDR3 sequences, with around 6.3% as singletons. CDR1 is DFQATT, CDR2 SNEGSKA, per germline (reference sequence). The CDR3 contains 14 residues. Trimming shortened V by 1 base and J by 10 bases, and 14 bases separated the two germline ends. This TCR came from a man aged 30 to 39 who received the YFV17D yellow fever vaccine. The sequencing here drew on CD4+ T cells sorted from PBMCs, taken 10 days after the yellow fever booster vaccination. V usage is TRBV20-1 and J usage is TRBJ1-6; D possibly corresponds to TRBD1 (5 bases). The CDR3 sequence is CSARAGPPRSPLHF. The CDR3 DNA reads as TGCAGTGCTAGAGCGGGGCCTCCTAGATCACCCCTCCACTTT.